This entry lists 13 T cell receptor beta chains sequenced from one sample in a study of shared clonotypes between healthy human individuals. Produced via immunoSEQ multiplex PCR; TCRdb's table is partial and in-frame only. Among some 550,000 clones listed, about 96% were seen once. The sample was naive CD4+ T cells sorted from blood. Specified subset: CD45RA+ positively selected. The origin of the receptors is a woman aged 30 to 39 in good health.

This chain uses TRBV6-5 with TRBJ2-5; D not certain. This CDR3 region has 15 residues. Germline assignment: CDR1 MNHEY and CDR2 SVGAGI. The germline V and J ends were trimmed by 0 bases and 5 bases, with 13 bases remaining between them. The DNA of the CDR3 is TGTGCCAGCAGTTACTCGGTCTCCAGCAGGGAGACCCAGTACTTC. As protein: CASSYSVSSRETQYF.

This clone came up once. V is TRBV18 and J is TRBJ2-2; D not certain. The CDR3 runs 16 residues. In germline, CDR1 is KGHSH, CDR2 LQKENI. Trimming left V 3 bases short and J 7 bases short, with 18 bases between. The CDR3 reads CASSPLLVTRHGELFF. The CDR3 bases are TGTGCCAGCTCACCCCTATTGGTCACCCGTCACGGGGAGCTGTTTTTT.

In its sample, this clone was seen once. V usage is TRBV19 and J usage is TRBJ1-2; 8 nucleotides match TRBD1. The CDR3 loop spans 11 amino acids. Germline values: CDR1 LNHDA, CDR2 SQIVND (reference sequence). The junction had 6 bases not matched to a gene; V was cut back by 10 bases and J by 8 bases. In DNA form, the CDR3 reads TGTGCCACCGGACAGGGAAAAGGCTACACCTTC. Translating gives CATGQGKGYTF.

The chain links TRBV28 to TRBJ2-6, with a weak D call TRBD2 (5 bases). Deletions cut 6 bases from V and 0 bases from J, with 12 bases between. This CDR3 contains 16 residues. In germline, CDR1 is MDHEN, CDR2 SYDVKM. CDR3 DNA sequence: TGTGCCAGCAGAACCCCCCGGGGCTCTGGGGCCAACGTCCTGACTTTC. Translation gives CASRTPRGSGANVLTF.

V gene TRBV2 combines with J gene TRBJ1-2; D ambiguous. Per the germline V gene, CDR1 is SNHLY and CDR2 is FYNNEI. Trimming removed 6 bases at V and 6 bases at J, with 8 bases between. This CDR3 spans 11 amino acids. The CDR3 here is CASRVRDGYTF. The CDR3 bases are TGTGCCAGCAGGGTGAGGGATGGCTACACCTTC.

The chain recombines TRBV5-1 with TRBJ2-7; TRBD2 matches 10 bases. Germline V gene data show CDR1 as SGHRS and CDR2 as YFSETQ. Trimming cost V 0 bases and J 1 base; bases outside gene matches: 10. There are 18 residues in the CDR3. CDR3 nucleotide sequence: TGCGCCAGCAGCTTGGCGGTACTAGCGGGACTGCAATCCTACGAGCAGTACTTC. This translates into CASSLAVLAGLQSYEQYF.

This clone was seen only once. This rearrangement joins TRBV11-3 to TRBJ2-5; 11 positions agree with TRBD1. The CDR3 has 15 residues. Trimming took 6 bases from V and 5 from J; bases not matched to a gene: 8. The V gene's germline CDR1 is SGHNT and CDR2 YENEEA. The CDR3 loop is CASSLGQGAIETQYF. CDR3 coding DNA: TGTGCCAGCAGTCTTGGACAGGGGGCTATCGAGACCCAGTACTTC.

V and J are TRBV19 and TRBJ2-4; 9 bases align to TRBD2. The J segment lost 4 bases and the V segment lost 2 bases, leaving 12 bases of the junction unmatched. Germline loops: CDR1 LNHDA, CDR2 SQIVND (reference sequence). The CDR3 contains 18 residues. CDR3 in amino acids: CASSIRGTSIGPKNIQYF. The CDR3 DNA is TGTGCCAGTAGTATAAGGGGGACTAGCATCGGCCCGAAAAACATTCAGTACTTC.

The V call is TRBV18, the J call TRBJ2-7, with 8 bases fitting TRBD1. This CDR3 has 15 residues. CDR1 is KGHSH and CDR2 is LQKENI in the germline V gene. The trim removed 6 bases at V and 2 bases at J, leaving 9 bases unmatched. In DNA form, the CDR3 reads TGTGCCAGCTCGGACAGGGTACAAACCACCTACGAGCAGTACTTC. Protein product: CASSDRVQTTYEQYF.

The V call is TRBV10-1, the J call TRBJ2-3, with D unclear. CDR1 and CDR2 from the germline V gene are WNHNN and SYGVQD (reference sequence). Trimming shortened V by 0 bases and J by 5 bases, and 9 bases separated the two germline ends. The CDR3 runs to 14 residues. The CDR3 protein is CASSESPSEDTQYF. Here the CDR3 DNA reads TGCGCCAGCAGTGAGTCGCCCAGTGAAGATACGCAGTATTTT.

The rearrangement links TRBV27 to TRBJ1-2; no reliable D call. Germline V gene lookup returns CDR1 MNHEY and CDR2 SMNVEV (reference sequence). V gave up 5 bases and J gave up 5 bases, with 12 bases separating them. CDR3 size: 13 residues. CDR3 DNA: TGTGCCAGCAGTAATCTCGGGGAATATGGCTACACCTTC. It encodes CASSNLGEYGYTF.

This clone has only one observation. The chain carries TRBV11-2 and TRBJ2-1; a weak D match, TRBD1 (6 bases). There are 13 residues in the CDR3. CDR1 and CDR2 (germline): SGHAT, FQNNGV. V gave up 5 bases and J gave up 2 bases, with 7 bases separating them. The CDR3 region is CASSQGTYNEQFF. The CDR3 DNA is TGTGCCAGCAGCCAGGGGACCTACAATGAGCAGTTCTTC.

This clone is a singleton in its sample. The rearrangement uses TRBV18 and TRBJ2-2; 9 bases line up with TRBD1. Losses at the gene ends were 0 bases for V and 7 bases for J; bases not matched to a gene: 3. CDR1 KGHSH and CDR2 LQKENI come from the germline V gene. This CDR3 contains 15 residues. The CDR3 coding sequence is TGTGCCAGCTCACCACCGACAGGGGGAGACGGGGAGCTGTTTTTT. Protein sequence: CASSPPTGGDGELFF.